The T cell receptor (beta chain) described here comes from a study of T cell responses to AZD1222 COVID-19 vaccine. Libraries were prepared by immunoSEQ multiplex PCR; TCRdb keeps only in-frame clonotypes and omits some of them. The top ten clones hold about 1.1% of a sample with 130,000 or so clones, roughly 91% of them seen once. The germline V gene encodes CDR1 GTSNPN and CDR2 SVGIG (reference sequence). The CDR3 contains 14 residues. Trimming removed 4 bases from V and 0 bases from J, with 13 bases in between. Sequencing was performed on peripheral blood, taken 28 days after the second AZD1222 dose. The chain employs TRBV30 and TRBJ2-7; a possible D gene is TRBD1 (6 bases). The TCR was taken from an adult who received the AZD1222 COVID-19 vaccine. The CDR3, as DNA: TGTGCCTGGATGCCCGACAGGCACTCCTACGAGCAGTACTTC. Protein product: CAWMPDRHSYEQYF.